The rows below give T cell receptor beta chains drawn from one sample of a study of blood T cell repertoires in COVID-19. TCRdb keeps only in-frame clones here, not all; method: immunoSEQ multiplex PCR. The data hold 150,000 to 200,000 clones, with 81% observed a single time. The sample taken for sequencing was peripheral blood. These receptors all stem from a human donor in a cohort sampled during active COVID-19. CDR3s leave out the opening cysteine and the closing phenylalanine or tryptophan.

V gene	J gene	CDR3 protein
TRBV19	TRBJ2-2	ASYAGGRGTGELF
TRBV29-1	TRBJ2-7	SVALAGGYEQY
TRBV10-3	TRBJ2-5	AISDRGETQY
TRBV11-2	TRBJ2-7	ASRTGVTYEQY
TRBV10-3	TRBJ1-1	AISGATGNTEAF
TRBV7-2	TRBJ2-7	ASSHRTRGTDEQY
TRBV5-1	TRBJ1-2	ASSAGLSNYGYT
TRBV20-1	TRBJ2-7	SASNSGQGSSYEQY
TRBV3-1/TRBV3-2	TRBJ2-4	ASSQAQGGTKNIQY
TRBV27	TRBJ2-2	ASSSASGLGAGELF
TRBV9	TRBJ1-2	ASSAQQGTDYGYT
TRBV3-1/TRBV3-2	TRBJ1-1	ASSHKTAQNTEAF
TRBV19	TRBJ2-2	ASSGLEGYTGELF
TRBV7-6	TRBJ2-6	ASSLMGTASSGANVLT
TRBV18	TRBJ1-3	ASSPFAIGPSGNTIY
TRBV19	TRBJ2-5	ASSLRLAGVETQY
TRBV24-1	TRBJ2-4	ATSDSGQGGKNIQY
TRBV7-2	TRBJ1-1	ASSQDRGRSF
TRBV4-1	TRBJ2-4	ASSQGGTNIQY
TRBV7-2	TRBJ2-7	ASSRTSGRADEQY
TRBV24-1	TRBJ2-1	ATSVRGLNEQF
TRBV2	TRBJ1-2	ASSATGGTYGYT
TRBV11-2	TRBJ2-3	ASSLLAVSTDTQY
TRBV5-6	TRBJ2-3	ASSYGSGRLTDTQY
TRBV6-6	TRBJ2-5	ASTSRAGQETQY
TRBV25-1	TRBJ1-2	ASSSRDRGAGYT
TRBV5-8	TRBJ2-6	ASSTGQGSSGANVLT
TRBV13	TRBJ2-7	ASSLTGLATTHEQY
TRBV6-2/TRBV6-3	TRBJ1-2	ASSGGKFGYT
TRBV18	TRBJ1-4	ASSPPAGTNEKLF
TRBV28	TRBJ1-1	ASSLWVGRTEAF
TRBV7-9	TRBJ2-4	ASSLRSGEAKNIQY
TRBV6-5	TRBJ1-1	ASRIERLAPEAF
TRBV27	TRBJ2-2	ASSPDGTGVPWITGELF
TRBV4-2	TRBJ2-1	ASSQVGVSSYNEQF
TRBV29-1	TRBJ1-1	SVRQTQNTEAF
TRBV7-9	TRBJ1-1	ASSSILTGGDRAEAF
TRBV7-3	TRBJ2-7	ASSPGGGRAHEQY
TRBV2	TRBJ2-7	ASEVSQGAYEQY
TRBV28	TRBJ2-7	ASFDRSSYEQY
TRBV6-5	TRBJ2-1	ASSYSKAHNEQF
TRBV12-5	TRBJ2-2	ASDGLAGVTGELF
TRBV5-1	TRBJ1-1	ASSFYNRGDTEAF
TRBV12-3/TRBV12-4	TRBJ2-5	ASRPTLQETQY
TRBV14	TRBJ2-7	ASSQEPHYYEQY
TRBV7-2	TRBJ2-7	ASSLAAGGPQQYEQY
TRBV5-5	TRBJ1-1	ASSLDRFTEAF
TRBV6-6	TRBJ1-1	ASSLKAGDTEAF
TRBV7-2	TRBJ1-3	ASSLGPGGGNTIY